These 3 T cell receptor beta chains were all obtained from the same sample, sequenced in a study of blood T cell repertoires in COVID-19. The protocol was immunoSEQ multiplex PCR, while the TCRdb copy is restricted to in-frame clones and leaves out a portion. The data show 100,000 to 150,000 clones, around nine tenths seen once. The specimen was PBMCs or T cells enriched from blood (not recorded which). The receptors were sampled from a woman aged 45 to 65 who had recovered from COVID-19.

CDR3 sequence (DNA): TGTGCCAGCAGCAAAAGCGGGGTCGGAGAGACCCAGTACTTC. It is translated as CASSKSGVGETQYF. This chain joins TRBV7-6 and TRBJ2-5; TRBD2 agrees at 7 bases. CDR3 length equals 14 residues. Germline loops: CDR1 SGHVS, CDR2 FNYEAQ. V lost 5 bases and J lost 4; bases outside the gene matches: 7.

The table lists this clone with a few counts. The rearrangement joins TRBV5-1 to TRBJ2-2, with D possibly being TRBD2 (6 bases). This CDR3 comprises 15 residues. Trimming shortened V by 6 bases and J by 1 base, and 13 bases separated the two germline ends. Germline V gene data show CDR1 as SGHRS and CDR2 as YFSETQ. CDR3 nucleotides: TGCGCCAGCATGGGGGGAGGAAAGAACACCGGGGAGCTGTTTTTT. It is translated as CASMGGGKNTGELFF.

Only a few counts were recorded for this clone. This rearrangement joins TRBV6-5 to TRBJ1-5; TRBD1 matches 9 bases. V gave up 4 bases and J gave up 5 bases; unmatched junction bases: 6. Per germline, CDR1 MNHEY and CDR2 SVGAGI. CDR3 size: 15 residues. The CDR3 sequence is CASSSGQGLDQPQHF. The CDR3 DNA reads as TGTGCCAGCAGTTCGGGACAGGGACTCGATCAGCCCCAGCATTTT.